What follows are 30 T cell receptor beta chains derived from one specimen sequenced in a study of blood T cell repertoires in COVID-19. Profiled with immunoSEQ multiplex PCR; TCRdb holds only in-frame clones, not every one. The sample consists of 300,000 to 400,000 clones, approximately 90% of them appearing once. Sequenced sample: peripheral blood. These receptor sequences come from a woman aged 30 to 39 with COVID-19, enrolled during active disease.

This chain joins TRBV27 and TRBJ1-5; D remains ambiguous. The CDR3 totals 15 residues. Trimming took 0 bases from V and 7 from J, leaving 13 bases between them. The germline V gene has CDR1 MNHEY and CDR2 SMNVEV (reference sequence). CDR3: CASSLSPDGVQPQHF. The CDR3 nucleotides are TGTGCCAGCAGTTTATCCCCCGACGGGGTACAGCCCCAGCATTTT.

The V call is TRBV2, the J call TRBJ2-7; perhaps TRBD2 as D (7 bases). Trimming removed 1 base from V and 2 bases from J, with 12 bases in between. Germline assignment: CDR1 SNHLY and CDR2 FYNNEI. The CDR3 sequence is 15 residues long. For the CDR3, the DNA is TGTGCCAGCAGTGAAGGGGGGGGCCTCACCTACGAGCAGTACGTC. It codes for CASSEGGGLTYEQYV.

The count of this clone is one. The rearrangement uses TRBV19 and TRBJ2-7; 7 bases align to TRBD1. V lost 6 bases and J lost 0; bases outside the gene matches: 2. CDR1 is LNHDA and CDR2 is SQIVND in the germline V gene (reference sequence). The CDR3 spans 13 residues. The CDR3 spells CASRDRVSYEQYF. In DNA form, the CDR3 reads TGTGCCAGTAGAGACAGGGTCTCCTACGAGCAGTACTTC.

The chain couples TRBV5-6 to TRBJ1-1, with TRBD1 identical over 9 bases. CDR1 and CDR2 (germline): SGHDT, YYEEEE. The CDR3 is 14 amino acids. After removal of 4 bases from V and 9 bases from J, the junction contained 10 bases not matched to a gene. The chain's CDR3 is CASSPLPGQGQAFF. CDR3 nucleotides: TGTGCCAGCAGCCCCCTTCCGGGACAGGGCCAAGCTTTCTTT.

This clone was seen once. The chain joins TRBV3-1 (or the pseudogene TRBV3-2) to TRBJ1-2; TRBD1 matches at 8 bases. Germline V CDR1 and CDR2: LGHDT, YNNKEL (reference sequence). The V gene end was trimmed by 3 bases and the J gene end by 6 bases; junction bases not matched to a gene: 12. The CDR3 covers 16 residues. CDR3 sequence (DNA): TGTGCCAGCAGCCAGGTCTTTCAGGGGGCTACGGATGGCTACACCTTC. Protein sequence: CASSQVFQGATDGYTF.

This chain uses TRBV13 with TRBJ1-6, with TRBD1 identical over 7 bases. The V gene's germline CDR1 is PRHDT and CDR2 FYEKMQ (reference sequence). V trimming: 3 bases; J trimming: 8 bases; junction bases outside the gene matches: 4. The CDR3 has 14 residues. The CDR3 region has the DNA TGTGCCAGCAGCTTCGACAGGGAGGATTCACCCCTCCACTTT. This encodes CASSFDREDSPLHF.

The chain employs TRBV5-1 and TRBJ2-1, with 9 bases matching TRBD2. Germline V gives CDR1 SGHRS, CDR2 YFSETQ. The CDR3 length is 16 residues. Trimming at V came to 6 bases and at J to 3 bases, leaving 10 bases not matched to a gene. CDR3: CASNPLERGDYNEQFF. CDR3 sequence (DNA): TGCGCCAGCAACCCCCTGGAGCGGGGGGACTACAATGAGCAGTTCTTC.

This clone was observed once. The chain's CDR3 is CASSLRVLGTGVNEKLFF. In nucleotides, the CDR3 is TGCGCCAGCAGCTTGCGAGTTTTAGGGACAGGGGTTAATGAAAAACTGTTTTTT. The rearrangement uses TRBV5-1 and TRBJ1-4; the match to TRBD1 covers 10 bases. Germline V gene data show CDR1 as SGHRS and CDR2 as YFSETQ. The CDR3 spans 18 residues. V trimming: 1 base; J trimming: 4 bases; junction bases outside the gene matches: 10.

V and J are TRBV10-3 and TRBJ2-6; TRBD2 matches at 8 bases. J was trimmed by 0 bases and V by 5 bases; bases with no gene match: 9. Germline loops: CDR1 ENHRY, CDR2 SYGVKD. The CDR3 totals 18 residues. The chain's CDR3 is CAISPGLADSSGANVLTF. As DNA, the CDR3 is TGTGCCATCAGTCCCGGACTAGCAGACTCCTCTGGGGCCAACGTCCTGACTTTC.

This rearrangement joins TRBV6-5 to TRBJ1-5, with D perhaps matching TRBD1 (6 bases). Germline lookup yields CDR1 MNHEY and CDR2 SVGAGI. This CDR3 has 13 amino acids. Between the trimmed V and J ends, which lost 6 bases and 9 bases, there was a span of 15 bases. The CDR3 DNA follows: TGTGCCAGCAGGACAGGTTACCCCTCGCCCCAGCATTTT. Its translation is CASRTGYPSPQHF.

The CDR3 DNA follows: TGTGCCAGCAGCCAAGAAGGGGGCTCCTACGAGCAGTACTTC. It translates to CASSQEGGSYEQYF. The chain employs TRBV3-1 (or the pseudogene TRBV3-2) and TRBJ2-7; a weak D match, TRBD1 (6 bases). The germline CDR1 and CDR2 sequences are LGHDT and YNNKEL (reference sequence). The CDR3 loop spans 14 amino acids. The V end was cut by 0 bases, the J end by 0 bases, with 6 bases between.

V is TRBV18 and J is TRBJ1-2, with D uncertain. The CDR3 totals 16 residues. The germline V gene has CDR1 KGHSH and CDR2 LQKENI. Trimming stripped 3 bases from V and 0 bases from J, with 14 bases between. The CDR3: CASSPLREIANYGYTF. DNA of the CDR3: TGTGCCAGCTCACCGCTGCGCGAAATAGCTAACTATGGCTACACCTTC.

The chain couples TRBV28 to TRBJ1-6; TRBD1 matches at 8 bases. The CDR3 contains 17 residues. Germline V gene sequence: CDR1 MDHEN, CDR2 SYDVKM. After removal of 5 bases from V and 7 bases from J, the junction contained 13 bases not matched to a gene. CDR3 sequence (DNA): TGTGCCAGCAGTCCCCCCCCAGGGGGCGCGGGGAATTCACCCCTCCACTTT. Translating gives CASSPPPGGAGNSPLHF.

The chain couples TRBV6-1 to TRBJ1-5, with D tentatively TRBD1 (6 bases). The CDR3 spans 16 residues. Trimming removed 2 bases from V and 7 bases from J, with 18 bases in between. Germline lookup yields CDR1 MNHNS and CDR2 SASEGT. The DNA for the CDR3 is TGTGCCAGCAGTGAATTACTTATGGCAGGGGACCAGCCCCAGCATTTT. Protein product: CASSELLMAGDQPQHF.

J is TRBJ2-7 and V is TRBV27; D possibly corresponds to TRBD2 (7 bases). This CDR3 has 13 residues. Trimming removed 7 bases from V and 4 bases from J, with 14 bases in between. In germline, CDR1 is MNHEY, CDR2 SMNVEV (reference sequence). The CDR3 sequence: CASTKEGGYEQYF. The CDR3 DNA sequence: TGTGCCAGCACAAAGGAGGGGGGGTACGAGCAGTACTTC.

This chain uses TRBV2 with TRBJ2-2; D unclear. The V end was cut by 6 bases, the J end by 4 bases, with 9 bases between. Germline V gene sequence: CDR1 SNHLY, CDR2 FYNNEI. The CDR3 has 13 amino acids. Here the CDR3 DNA reads TGTGCCAGCAGGGTAGAGAGCACCGGGGAGCTGTTTTTT. Translation gives CASRVESTGELFF.

Note on this clone: A much larger clone lies one base from this, so it may be a read error. This rearrangement joins TRBV2 to TRBJ1-6, with 7 bases lining up with TRBD1. Trimming cost V 3 bases and J 6 bases; bases outside gene matches: 2. Germline lookup yields CDR1 SNHLY and CDR2 FYNNEI. There are 14 residues in the CDR3. The CDR3 DNA reads TGTGCCAGCAGTGACGGGACAGCTAATTCACCCCTCCACTTT. Its translation: CASSDGTANSPLHF.

This clone came up once. The sample has other DNA sequences that encode this CDR3 too. The J gene is TRBJ1-1, the V gene TRBV6-5; D gene uncertain. Looked up from germline, CDR1 is MNHEY and CDR2 is SVGAGI. This CDR3 has 12 residues. V shed 6 bases and J shed 1 base, with 6 bases lying between them. CDR3 bases: TGTGCCAGCAGCTTCAGGAACACTGAAGCTTTCTTT. Translated, it gives CASSFRNTEAFF.

This clone has just a few counts. The V call is TRBV29-1, the J call TRBJ2-5; the match to TRBD1 covers 7 bases. The CDR3 extends over 12 amino acids. V shed 7 bases, J shed 2 bases, and the junction held 4 bases outside the gene matches. Per the germline V gene, CDR1 is SQVTM and CDR2 is ANQGSEA. CDR3 sequence reads: CSAGQDQETQYF. The DNA for the CDR3 is TGCAGCGCAGGACAGGATCAAGAGACCCAGTACTTC.

The chain employs TRBV4-2 and TRBJ1-6; tentatively, D is TRBD1 (5 bases). The CDR3 contains 18 residues. From germline, CDR1 is LGHNA and CDR2 YNFKEQ. Trimming took off 0 bases at V and 10 bases at J, with 22 bases between the two ends. The CDR3 loop is CASSQDRGLKQFQSPLHF. The CDR3 DNA reads as TGTGCCAGCAGCCAAGACCGGGGACTAAAGCAATTCCAATCACCCCTCCACTTT.

This clone was recorded once. This chain joins TRBV7-2 and TRBJ2-7; the match to TRBD2 covers 9 bases. V shed 5 bases and J 4 bases; nucleotides not matched to a gene: 12. Germline V gene sequence: CDR1 SGHTA, CDR2 FQGNSA. The CDR3 length is 16 residues. The CDR3 sequence is CASSISRRGGNYEQYF. CDR3 DNA sequence: TGTGCCAGCAGCATATCCCGGCGGGGGGGAAATTACGAGCAGTACTTC.

This clone was detected only a few times. The chain joins TRBV5-5 to TRBJ1-1, with D possibly being TRBD1 (5 bases). Looked up from germline, CDR1 is SGHKS and CDR2 is YYEKEE (reference sequence). Trimming pared 6 bases from V and 2 bases from J, leaving 11 bases between. The CDR3 length is 13 residues. The CDR3 loop reads CASTWGVNTEAFF. DNA for the CDR3: TGTGCCAGCACCTGGGGGGTAAACACTGAAGCTTTCTTT. Looking up the rest from reference TRBV5-5 and TRBJ1-1 gives the full variable domain: DAGVTQSPTHLIKTRGQQVTLRCSPISGHKSVSWYQQVLGQGPQFIFQYYEKEERGRGNFPDRFSARQFPNYSSELNVNALLLGDSALYLCASTWGVNTEAFFGQGTRLTVV.

This chain links TRBV10-3 with TRBJ1-1, with D maybe TRBD1 (5 bases). The V end was cut by 3 bases, the J end by 10 bases, with 18 bases between. The germline V gene encodes CDR1 ENHRY and CDR2 SYGVKD. The CDR3 loop spans 14 amino acids. CDR3 residues: CAISDGVREDVAFF. As DNA, the CDR3 is TGTGCCATCAGTGACGGCGTCAGGGAAGACGTAGCTTTCTTT.

V gene TRBV11-1 combines with J gene TRBJ2-2; weak D call: TRBD1 (5 bases). The CDR3 runs 13 residues. Trimming cost V 6 bases and J 6 bases, with 11 bases left between them. From germline, CDR1 is SGHAT and CDR2 FQDESV (reference sequence). The CDR3 nucleotides read TGTGCCAGCAGTAGGGGTTTAGCCGGGGAGCTGTTTTTT. Protein: CASSRGLAGELFF.

The V gene is TRBV19, the J gene TRBJ1-6; TRBD1 matches at 9 bases. The CDR3 has 15 amino acids. The germline gives CDR1 LNHDA, CDR2 SQIVND (reference sequence). Trimming at V came to 4 bases and at J to 6 bases, leaving 4 bases not matched to a gene. The CDR3 is CASSKTGGFNSPLHF. The CDR3 nucleotides are TGTGCCAGTAGTAAGACAGGGGGTTTTAATTCACCCCTCCACTTT.

The chain carries TRBV3-1 (or the pseudogene TRBV3-2) and TRBJ2-3; 7 bases match TRBD1. After removal of 4 bases from V and 2 bases from J, the junction contained 9 bases not matched to a gene. The CDR3 consists of 16 residues. The V gene's germline CDR1 is LGHDT and CDR2 YNNKEL (reference sequence). The CDR3 protein is CASSLRTGGLTDTQYF. DNA of the CDR3: TGTGCCAGCAGCCTCCGGACAGGAGGCCTCACAGATACGCAGTATTTT.

The chain employs TRBV28 and TRBJ1-3; no clear D gene. The CDR3 covers 14 residues. The germline V and J ends were trimmed by 3 bases and 0 bases, with 6 bases remaining between them. The germline CDR1 and CDR2 sequences are MDHEN and SYDVKM. CDR3 in amino acids: CASSLGHSGNTIYF. CDR3 sequence (DNA): TGTGCCAGCAGTTTGGGCCACTCTGGAAACACCATATATTTT.

The genes are TRBV27 and TRBJ1-2; unclear D gene. Germline CDR1 and CDR2: MNHEY and SMNVEV (reference sequence). Deletions cut 5 bases from V and 8 bases from J, with 18 bases between. The CDR3 is made up of 14 amino acids. The CDR3 loop is CASSPRLGPRGYTF. The CDR3 bases are TGTGCCAGCAGTCCCCGCCTGGGTCCGAGGGGCTACACCTTC.

The chain uses TRBV7-9 and TRBJ1-1; TRBD1 aligns across 10 bases. The J segment lost 8 bases and the V segment lost 1 base, leaving 4 bases of the junction unmatched. The CDR3 has 14 residues. From germline, CDR1 is SEHNR and CDR2 FQNEAQ (reference sequence). The CDR3 here is CASSLVLTGGEAFF. CDR3 DNA: TGTGCCAGCAGCTTAGTACTGACAGGGGGCGAAGCTTTCTTT.

This sequence joins TRBV7-2 and TRBJ1-2, with D possibly TRBD1 on 6 matching bases. Deletions cut 8 bases from V and 3 bases from J, with 16 bases between. Germline V gene data show CDR1 as SGHTA and CDR2 as FQGNSA. The CDR3 spans 14 residues. The CDR3 nucleotides are TGTGCCAGCGGCCACAGGGTAACAGACTATGGCTACACCTTC. Its translation: CASGHRVTDYGYTF.